This TCR beta chain was documented in a study of T cell repertoires in cytomegalovirus infection. Looking at the study overall: Indications of both CMV infection and matching HLA type were provided by public TCR beta signatures. General study points: CMV-specific TCR beta clonotypes restricted by HLA-C were the ones dominating the ex vivo response.

The CDR3 runs to 14 residues. Germline V gives CDR1 DFQATT, CDR2 SNEGSKA (reference sequence). With 5 bases removed from V and 0 bases from J, the gap between germline ends came to 13 bases. Each CDR3 protein gets one entry after TCRdb re-called the reads with MiXCR. The sample holds about 920,000 distinct CDR3 sequences; more than 25% are singletons and the top ten take around 15%. A few counts support this clonotype. The antigen is unknown. The source was cultured CD8+ T cells from PBMCs, collected from culture after CMV antigen stimulation. The TCR originated in a human donor in good health (CMV status not recorded). Some clones in this sample may be carry-over from other donors' samples. The chain links TRBV20-1 to TRBJ1-2, with D maybe TRBD1 (6 bases). Here the CDR3 DNA reads TGCAGTGCTCCAGGGGCGGGGGCTAACTATGGCTACACCTTC. It is translated as CSAPGAGANYGYTF.